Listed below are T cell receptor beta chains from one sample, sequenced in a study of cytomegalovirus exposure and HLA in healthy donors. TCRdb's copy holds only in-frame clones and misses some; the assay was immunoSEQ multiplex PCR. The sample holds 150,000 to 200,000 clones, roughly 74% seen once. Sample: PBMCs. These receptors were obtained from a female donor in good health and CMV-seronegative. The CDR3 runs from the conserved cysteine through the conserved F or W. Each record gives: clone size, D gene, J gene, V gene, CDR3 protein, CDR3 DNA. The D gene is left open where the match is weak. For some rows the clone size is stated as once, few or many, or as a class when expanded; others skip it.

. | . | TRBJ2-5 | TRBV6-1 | CASSELRWGEGGEETQYF | TGTGCCAGCAGTGAGCTGCGGTGGGGGGAGGGGGGGGAAGAGACCCAGTACTTC
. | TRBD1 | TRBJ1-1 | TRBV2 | CASSQNSPTGSNTEAFF | TGTGCCAGCAGTCAGAACTCCCCGACAGGGAGCAACACTGAAGCTTTCTTT
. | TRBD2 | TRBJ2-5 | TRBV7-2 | CASSLESGGVGETQYF | TGTGCCAGCAGCTTAGAAAGCGGGGGGGTAGGGGAGACCCAGTACTTC
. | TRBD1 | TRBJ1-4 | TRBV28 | CASSLLGTGVDEKLFF | TGTGCCAGCAGTTTATTGGGGACAGGGGTGGACGAAAAACTGTTTTTT
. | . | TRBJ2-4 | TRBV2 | CASSQLTPGDIQYF | TGTGCCAGCAGTCAACTGACACCAGGGGACATTCAGTACTTC
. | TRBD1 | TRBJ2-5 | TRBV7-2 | CASSLRDRGGETQYF | TGTGCCAGCAGCTTAAGGGACAGGGGGGGAGAGACCCAGTACTTC
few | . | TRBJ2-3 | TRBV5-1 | CASSLYGDTQYF | TGCGCCAGCAGCTTGTACGGAGATACGCAGTATTTT
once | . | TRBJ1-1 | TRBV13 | CASSLGYGGWGEAFF | TGTGCCAGCAGCTTAGGTTACGGGGGATGGGGTGAAGCTTTCTTT
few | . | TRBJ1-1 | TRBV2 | CASSPRSRFYTEAFF | TGTGCCAGCAGTCCCCGGTCCCGCTTTTACACTGAAGCTTTCTTT
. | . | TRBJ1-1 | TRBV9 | CASSPRRQMNTEAFF | TGTGCCAGCAGCCCACGAAGACAGATGAACACTGAAGCTTTCTTT
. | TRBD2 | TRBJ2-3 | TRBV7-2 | CASSTRLAGNTDTQYF | TGTGCCAGCAGCACGAGACTAGCGGGAAACACAGATACGCAGTATTTT
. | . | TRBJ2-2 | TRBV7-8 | CASTPTGNTGELFF | TGTGCCAGCACCCCGACAGGGAACACCGGGGAGCTGTTTTTT
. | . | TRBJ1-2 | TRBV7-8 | CASSLVPPGDYGYTF | TGTGCCAGCAGCTTAGTCCCCCCAGGGGACTATGGCTACACCTTC
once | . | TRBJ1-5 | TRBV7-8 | CASTYGSKRGQPQHF | TGTGCCAGCACTTACGGGTCTAAAAGAGGTCAGCCCCAGCATTTT
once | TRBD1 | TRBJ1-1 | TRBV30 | CAWSRGTGRGGVVNTEAFF | TGTGCCTGGAGTCGCGGGACAGGGCGGGGTGGCGTTGTGAACACTGAAGCTTTCTTT
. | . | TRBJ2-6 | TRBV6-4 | CASSVQGGSGANVLTF | TGTGCCAGCAGTGTTCAGGGGGGATCTGGGGCCAACGTCCTGACTTTC
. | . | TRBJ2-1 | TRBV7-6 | CASSLVAGSSYNEQFF | TGTGCCAGCAGCTTAGTGGCAGGTAGCTCCTACAATGAGCAGTTCTTC
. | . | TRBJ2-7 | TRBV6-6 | CASSLGHYEQYF | TGTGCCAGCAGTTTAGGACACTACGAGCAGTACTTC
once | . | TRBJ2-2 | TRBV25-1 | CASSARSNTGELFF | TGTGCCAGCAGTGCCAGATCGAACACCGGGGAGCTGTTTTTT
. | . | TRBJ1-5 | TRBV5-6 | CASSIRTVSNQPQHF | TGTGCCAGCAGCATACGGACAGTTAGCAATCAGCCCCAGCATTTT
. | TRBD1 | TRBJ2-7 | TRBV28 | CASSASRQGLSYEQYF | TGTGCCAGCAGTGCCAGCCGACAGGGCCTCTCCTACGAGCAGTACTTC
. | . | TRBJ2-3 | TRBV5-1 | CASSLLQGSTDTQYF | TGCGCCAGCAGCCTCCTACAGGGTAGCACAGATACGCAGTATTTT
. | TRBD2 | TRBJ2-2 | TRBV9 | CASSVSTSGGTGELFF | TGTGCCAGCAGCGTATCGACTAGCGGGGGAACCGGGGAGCTGTTTTTT
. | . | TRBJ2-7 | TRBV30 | CAWSVWAASYEQYF | TGTGCCTGGAGTGTATGGGCAGCTTCCTACGAGCAGTACTTC
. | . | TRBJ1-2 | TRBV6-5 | CASSYSTFGEGYGYTF | .
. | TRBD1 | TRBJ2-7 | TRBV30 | CAWSVLGDRPSEQYF | TGTGCCTGGAGTGTACTTGGGGACAGGCCGTCCGAGCAGTACTTC
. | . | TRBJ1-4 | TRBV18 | CASSPAASATNEKLFF | TGTGCCAGCTCACCGGCGGCTTCTGCAACTAATGAAAAACTGTTTTTT
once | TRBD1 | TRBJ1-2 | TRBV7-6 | CASSEDGTVYGYTF | TGTGCCAGCAGCGAAGACGGGACAGTCTATGGCTACACCTTT
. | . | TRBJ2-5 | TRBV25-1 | CASSEVGVVETQYF | TGTGCCAGCAGTGAAGTGGGAGTTGTTGAGACCCAGTACTTC
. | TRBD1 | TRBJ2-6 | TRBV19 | CASIQTGGLSGANVLTF | TGTGCCAGTATTCAGACAGGGGGCTTATCTGGGGCCAACGTCCTGACTTTC
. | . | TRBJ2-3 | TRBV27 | CASSLSLLGVETDTQYF | TGTGCCAGCAGTTTATCGTTATTAGGAGTCGAGACAGATACGCAGTATTTT
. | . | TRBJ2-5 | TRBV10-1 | CASSSSAWGGRETQYF | TGCGCCAGCAGCTCTTCCGCTTGGGGGGGGCGCGAGACCCAGTACTTC
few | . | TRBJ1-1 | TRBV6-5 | CASSYYGRGTEAFF | TGTGCCAGCAGTTACTATGGCAGAGGGACTGAAGCTTTCTTT
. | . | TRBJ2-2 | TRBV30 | CAWSVLQGNTGELFF | TGTGCCTGGAGTGTATTGCAGGGAAACACCGGGGAGCTGTTTTTT
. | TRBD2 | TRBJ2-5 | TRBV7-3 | CASSQSGSGLETQYF | TGTGCCAGCAGCCAGAGCGGGAGTGGGTTAGAGACCCAGTACTTC
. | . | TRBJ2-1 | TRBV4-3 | CASSQSKEAYYNEQFF | TGCGCCAGCAGCCAATCCAAAGAGGCATACTACAATGAGCAGTTCTTC
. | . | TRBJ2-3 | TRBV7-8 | CASSESTNLGDTQYF | TGTGCCAGCAGCGAGTCCACCAACCTCGGAGATACGCAGTATTTT
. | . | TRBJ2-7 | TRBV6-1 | CASGNIGGSYEQYF | TGTGCCAGCGGAAACATCGGGGGCTCCTACGAGCAGTACTTC
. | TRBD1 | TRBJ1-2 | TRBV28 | CASSSGQGVLMIGYTF | TGTGCCAGCAGTTCCGGACAGGGCGTTCTAATGATTGGCTACACCTTC
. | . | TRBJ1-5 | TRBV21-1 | CASSKVGRDNQPQHF | TGTGCCAGCAGCAAAGTGGGCAGGGACAATCAGCCCCAGCATTTT
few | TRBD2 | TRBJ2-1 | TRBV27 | CASSPIGTSGYNEQFF | TGTGCCTCTTCGCCCATCGGGACTAGCGGTTACAATGAGCAGTTCTTC
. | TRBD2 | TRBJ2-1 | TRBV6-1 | CASSELGLAGPQFF | TGTGCCAGCAGTGAATTGGGACTAGCGGGACCACAGTTCTTC
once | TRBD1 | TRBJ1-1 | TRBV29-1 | CSSRTGGGANTEAFF | TGCAGCTCGAGGACAGGGGGCGGGGCGAACACTGAAGCTTTCTTT
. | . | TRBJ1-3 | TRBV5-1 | CASSFISGNTIYF | TGCGCCAGCAGCTTTATATCTGGAAACACCATATATTTT
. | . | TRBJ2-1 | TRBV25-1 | CASSEQGRDEQFF | TGTGCCAGCAGTGAGCAGGGAAGGGATGAGCAGTTCTTC
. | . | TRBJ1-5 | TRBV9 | CASAVGGGFNQPQHF | TGTGCCAGCGCGGTGGGGGGGGGTTTCAATCAGCCCCAGCATTTT
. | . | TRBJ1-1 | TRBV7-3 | CASKTATNTEAFF | TGTGCCAGTAAGACAGCCACGAACACTGAAGCTTTCTTT
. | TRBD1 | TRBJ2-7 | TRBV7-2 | CASSLRGPGYEQYF | TGTGCCAGCAGCTTAAGGGGGCCGGGTTACGAGCAGTACTTC
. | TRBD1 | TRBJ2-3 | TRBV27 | CASSSDRGRADTQYF | TGTGCCAGCAGTTCGGACAGGGGGCGGGCAGATACGCAGTATTTT
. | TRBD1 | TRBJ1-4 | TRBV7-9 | CASRDRQGSATNEKLFF | TGTGCCAGCAGAGATAGACAGGGTTCGGCAACTAATGAAAAACTGTTTTTT